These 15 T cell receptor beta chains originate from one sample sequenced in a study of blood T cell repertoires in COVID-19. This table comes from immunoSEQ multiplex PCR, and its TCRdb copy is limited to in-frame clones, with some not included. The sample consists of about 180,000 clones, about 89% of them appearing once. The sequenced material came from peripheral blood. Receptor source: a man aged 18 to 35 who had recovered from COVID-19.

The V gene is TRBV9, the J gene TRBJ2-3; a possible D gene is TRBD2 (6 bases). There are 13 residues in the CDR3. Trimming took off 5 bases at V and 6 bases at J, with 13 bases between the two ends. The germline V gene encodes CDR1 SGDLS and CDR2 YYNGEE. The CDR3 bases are TGTGCCAGCAGTCCAAACCGGGGGGATACGCAGTATTTT. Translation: CASSPNRGDTQYF.

CDR3 sequence reads: CASSQESGGRSNEQFF. DNA for the CDR3: TGCGCCAGCAGCCAAGAATCGGGAGGGAGGAGTAATGAGCAGTTCTTC. The V call is TRBV4-3, the J call TRBJ2-1; 8 bases line up with TRBD2. Germline CDR1 LGHNA, CDR2 YSLEER. V shed 0 bases, J shed 7 bases, and the junction held 8 bases outside the gene matches. This CDR3 region has 16 residues.

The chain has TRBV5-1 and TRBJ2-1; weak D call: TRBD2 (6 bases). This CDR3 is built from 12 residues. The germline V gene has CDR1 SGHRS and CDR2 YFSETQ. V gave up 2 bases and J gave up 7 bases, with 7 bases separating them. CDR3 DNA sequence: TGCGCCAGCAGCTTCGCGGGGAATGAGCAGTTCTTC. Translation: CASSFAGNEQFF.

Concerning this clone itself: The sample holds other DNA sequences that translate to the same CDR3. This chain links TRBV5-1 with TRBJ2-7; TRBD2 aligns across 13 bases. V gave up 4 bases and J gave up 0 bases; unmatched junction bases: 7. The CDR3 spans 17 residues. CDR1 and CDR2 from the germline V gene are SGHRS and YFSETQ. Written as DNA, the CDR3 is TGCGCCAGCAGCCTAAGGACTAGCGGGGGTAGCTCCTACGAGCAGTACTTC. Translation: CASSLRTSGGSSYEQYF.

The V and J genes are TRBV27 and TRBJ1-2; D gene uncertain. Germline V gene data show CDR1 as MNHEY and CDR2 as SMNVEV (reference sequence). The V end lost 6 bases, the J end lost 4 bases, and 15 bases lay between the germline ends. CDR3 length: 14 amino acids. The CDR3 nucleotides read TGTGCCAGCAGGGATCCCGGCAGGTTCTATGGCTACACCTTC. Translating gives CASRDPGRFYGYTF.

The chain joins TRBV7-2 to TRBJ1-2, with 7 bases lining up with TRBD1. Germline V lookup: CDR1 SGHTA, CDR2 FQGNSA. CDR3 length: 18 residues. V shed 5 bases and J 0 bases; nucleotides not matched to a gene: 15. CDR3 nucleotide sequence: TGTGCCAGCAGCCGCGCCCCTCAACAGGGGTTTACTAACTATGGCTACACCTTC. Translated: CASSRAPQQGFTNYGYTF.

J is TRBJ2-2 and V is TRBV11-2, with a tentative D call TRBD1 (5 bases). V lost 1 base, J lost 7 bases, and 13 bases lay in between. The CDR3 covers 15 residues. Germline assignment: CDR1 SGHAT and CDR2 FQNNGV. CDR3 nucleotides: TGTGCCAGCAGCTTAGTAGGGGTTAAAAGCGGGGAGCTGTTTTTT. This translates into CASSLVGVKSGELFF.

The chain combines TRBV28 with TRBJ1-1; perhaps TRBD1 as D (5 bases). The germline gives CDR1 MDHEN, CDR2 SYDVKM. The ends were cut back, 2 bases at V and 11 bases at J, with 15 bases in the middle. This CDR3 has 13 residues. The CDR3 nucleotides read TGTGCCAGCAGTTTAGGGGCGGGTGGAGGGGCTTTCTTT. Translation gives CASSLGAGGGAFF.

CDR3 bases: TGTGCCAGCAGTTACCTTTCCAGGGGGTCGGATTATGGCTACACCTTC. It yields the protein CASSYLSRGSDYGYTF. This chain links TRBV6-5 with TRBJ1-2; 7 nucleotides agree with TRBD1. The CDR3 totals 16 residues. Germline-derived CDR1 and CDR2 are MNHEY and SVGAGI. The J segment lost 5 bases and the V segment lost 2 bases, leaving 11 bases of the junction unmatched.

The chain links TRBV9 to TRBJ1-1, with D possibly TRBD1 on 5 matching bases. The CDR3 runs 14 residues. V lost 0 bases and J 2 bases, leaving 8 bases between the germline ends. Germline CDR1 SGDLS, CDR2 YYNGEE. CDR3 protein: CASSVVGGNTEAFF. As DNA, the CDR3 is TGTGCCAGCAGCGTAGTCGGGGGTAACACTGAAGCTTTCTTT. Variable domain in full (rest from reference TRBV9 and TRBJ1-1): DSGVTQTPKHLITATGQRVTLRCSPRSGDLSVYWYQQSLDQGLQFLIQYYNGEERAKGNILERFSAQQFPDLHSELNLSSLELGDSALYFCASSVVGGNTEAFFGQGTRLTVV.

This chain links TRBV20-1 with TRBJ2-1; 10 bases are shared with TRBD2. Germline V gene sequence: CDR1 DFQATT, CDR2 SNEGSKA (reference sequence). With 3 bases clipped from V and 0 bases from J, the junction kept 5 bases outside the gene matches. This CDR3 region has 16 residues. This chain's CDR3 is CSASSSGRGSYNEQFF. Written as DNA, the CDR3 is TGCAGTGCTAGTTCCAGCGGGAGGGGCTCCTACAATGAGCAGTTCTTC.

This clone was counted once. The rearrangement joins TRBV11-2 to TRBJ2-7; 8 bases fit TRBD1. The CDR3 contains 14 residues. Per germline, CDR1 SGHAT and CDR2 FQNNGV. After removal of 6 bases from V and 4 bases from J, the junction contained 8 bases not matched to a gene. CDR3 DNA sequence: TGTGCCAGCAGACGAGGGACAGGACCTTACGAGCAGTACTTC. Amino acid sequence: CASRRGTGPYEQYF.

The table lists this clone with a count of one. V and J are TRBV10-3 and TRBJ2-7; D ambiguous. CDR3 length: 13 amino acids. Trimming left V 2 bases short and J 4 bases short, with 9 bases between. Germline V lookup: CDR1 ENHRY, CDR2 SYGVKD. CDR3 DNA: TGTGCCATCAGTGAGGGGCTTGAATACGAGCAGTACTTC. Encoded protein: CAISEGLEYEQYF.

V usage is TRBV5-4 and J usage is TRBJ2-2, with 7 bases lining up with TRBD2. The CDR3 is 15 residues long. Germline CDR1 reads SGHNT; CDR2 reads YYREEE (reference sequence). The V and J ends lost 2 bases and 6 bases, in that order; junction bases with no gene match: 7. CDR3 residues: CASSFGAGTSGELFF. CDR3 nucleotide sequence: TGTGCCAGCAGCTTTGGAGCGGGAACATCCGGGGAGCTGTTTTTT.

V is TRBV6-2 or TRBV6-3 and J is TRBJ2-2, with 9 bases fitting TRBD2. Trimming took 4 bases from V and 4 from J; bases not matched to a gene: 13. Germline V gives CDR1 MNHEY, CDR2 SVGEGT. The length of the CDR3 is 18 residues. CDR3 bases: TGTGCCAGCAGTTTCCCATTTAGCGGGAGTCCCGGCACCGGGGAGCTGTTTTTT. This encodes CASSFPFSGSPGTGELFF.